Shown below are 31 T cell receptor beta chains from a single sample sequenced in a study of Siglec-9 on CD8 T cells in melanoma. Assay used: immunoSEQ multiplex PCR; TCRdb lists only in-frame clones, some missing. Counted here are some 27,000 clones, around three quarters occurring once; the ten biggest clones make up almost 6%. The source material was Siglec-9- CD8+ T cells sorted from blood. All receptors come from a human donor in good health.

Only a few counts were recorded for this clone. The gene calls are TRBV27 and TRBJ2-2; the D gene could be TRBD1 or TRBD2 (5 bases each). CDR3 length equals 13 residues. V lost 3 bases, J lost 6 bases, and 8 bases lay in between. The germline CDR1 and CDR2 sequences are MNHEY and SMNVEV (reference sequence). CDR3 sequence: CASSFLGPGELFF. The CDR3 DNA follows: TGTGCCAGCAGTTTTCTGGGACCCGGGGAGCTGTTTTTT.

The chain is built from TRBV7-9 and TRBJ1-2; 8 nucleotides align to TRBD1. CDR3 size: 14 residues. J lost 6 bases, V lost 5 bases, and 8 bases had no gene match. Germline V lookup: CDR1 SEHNR, CDR2 FQNEAQ (reference sequence). The CDR3 nucleotides read TGTGCCAGCAGCCCAGGACAGGGTAGCGATGGCTACACCTTC. It is translated as CASSPGQGSDGYTF.

This chain joins TRBV6-1 and TRBJ2-7, with 7 nucleotides matching TRBD1. This CDR3 spans 13 amino acids. Germline CDR1 MNHNS, CDR2 SASEGT. V was pared by 7 bases and J by 0 bases, with 3 bases of the junction left unmatched. DNA of the CDR3: TGTGCCAGCAAGGACAGGAGCTCCTACGAGCAGTACTTC. It translates to CASKDRSSYEQYF.

This clone is medium-sized (0.01 to 0.1%) in the sample. Written as DNA, the CDR3 is TGTGCCAGCAGTGCGGACAGCTCCTACAATGAGCAGTTCTTC. Translating gives CASSADSSYNEQFF. The chain joins TRBV2 to TRBJ2-1; possible D gene TRBD1, 6 bases. The germline V gene encodes CDR1 SNHLY and CDR2 FYNNEI. The CDR3 is made up of 14 amino acids. Trimming took 4 bases from V and 0 from J, leaving 7 bases between them.

In its sample, this clone was seen once. CDR3 sequence reads: CASSQGTSGGPQQYF. In nucleotides, the CDR3 is TGCGCCAGCAGCCAGGGGACTAGCGGGGGCCCACAGCAGTACTTC. V and J are TRBV4-1 and TRBJ2-7; 14 nucleotides align to TRBD2. The V and J ends lost 3 bases and 8 bases, in that order; junction bases with no gene match: 6. Germline V gives CDR1 MGHRA, CDR2 YSYEKL. The CDR3 consists of 15 residues.

The chain couples TRBV19 to TRBJ1-5, with 9 nucleotides matching TRBD1. This CDR3 has 15 residues. V lost 4 bases to trimming and J lost 6 bases; unmatched junction nucleotides: 7. The germline V gene encodes CDR1 LNHDA and CDR2 SQIVND (reference sequence). CDR3 residues: CASSTEGQGTQPQHF. The CDR3 DNA reads as TGTGCCAGTAGTACCGAGGGACAGGGCACTCAGCCCCAGCATTTT.

The chain recombines TRBV15 with TRBJ1-2; weak D call: TRBD1 (6 bases). This CDR3 contains 14 residues. V was shortened by 8 bases and J by 4 bases, with 17 bases between the two germline ends. Per the germline V gene, CDR1 is LNHNV and CDR2 is YYDKDF (reference sequence). Written as DNA, the CDR3 is TGTGCCACCCGTTCCCCCGAGGACAGCTATGGCTACACCTTC. Encoded protein: CATRSPEDSYGYTF.

The chain uses TRBV9 and TRBJ1-5, with D tentatively TRBD1 (6 bases). Trimming removed 2 bases at V and 6 bases at J, with 12 bases between. The CDR3 is 14 residues long. Per germline, CDR1 SGDLS and CDR2 YYNGEE. The DNA for the CDR3 is TGTGCCAGCAGCGTGGGGGGGGCCGCTCAGCCCCAGCATTTT. Its protein product is CASSVGGAAQPQHF.

The chain couples TRBV7-9 to TRBJ2-5; TRBD2 aligns across 9 bases. Germline V CDR1 and CDR2: SEHNR, FQNEAQ (reference sequence). The CDR3 is 17 amino acids. V trimming: 1 base; J trimming: 0 bases; junction bases outside the gene matches: 6. CDR3 in amino acids: CASSLESGGFYQETQYF. CDR3 in DNA: TGTGCCAGCAGCTTAGAGAGCGGGGGGTTTTACCAAGAGACCCAGTACTTC. Complete variable domain (other parts from reference TRBV7-9 and TRBJ2-5): DTGVSQNPRHKITKRGQNVTFRCDPISEHNRLYWYRQTLGQGPEFLTYFQNEAQLEKSRLLSDRFSAERPKGSFSTLEIQRTEQGDSAMYLCASSLESGGFYQETQYFGPGTRLLVL.

The chain couples TRBV11-3 to TRBJ2-1, with TRBD2 matching 15 bases. With 5 bases clipped from V and 4 bases from J, the junction kept 6 bases outside the gene matches. Germline loops: CDR1 SGHNT, CDR2 YENEEA. There are 17 residues in the CDR3. The CDR3 nucleotides are TGTGCCAGCAGCCCAGGACTAGCGGGGGGGCTATACAATGAGCAGTTCTTC. This translates into CASSPGLAGGLYNEQFF.

The chain is built from TRBV27 and TRBJ1-5, with D possibly matching TRBD1 (5 bases). This CDR3 is 15 amino acids long. Trimming removed 1 base at V and 5 bases at J, with 12 bases between. The germline V gene has CDR1 MNHEY and CDR2 SMNVEV (reference sequence). The CDR3 is CASSLYWEGDQPQHF. CDR3 bases: TGTGCCAGCAGTTTATATTGGGAAGGGGATCAGCCCCAGCATTTT.

This chain links TRBV21-1 with TRBJ2-1; TRBD2 is the table's D call, not checked against the DNA. TRBV21-1 is assigned pseudogene status. This CDR3 region has 13 residues. The CDR3 loop is CASRLARYNEQFF. For the CDR3, the DNA is TGTGCCAGTCGACTAGCCAGATACAATGAGCAGTTCTTC.

The rearrangement links TRBV15 to TRBJ1-5; the match to TRBD1 covers 7 bases. V lost 5 bases and J lost 2; bases outside the gene matches: 6. Germline loops: CDR1 LNHNV, CDR2 YYDKDF (reference sequence). The CDR3 sequence is 15 residues long. CDR3 in DNA: TGTGCCACCAGCCCCTACAGGGGCGGCAATCAGCCCCAGCATTTT. Encoded protein: CATSPYRGGNQPQHF.

The CDR3 nucleotides read TGCGCCAGCAGCCCGGGAGCCGGGGAGCTGTTTTTT. It specifies CASSPGAGELFF. This rearrangement joins TRBV5-1 to TRBJ2-2, with D possibly being TRBD2 (6 bases). CDR1 SGHRS and CDR2 YFSETQ come from the germline V gene. V was clipped by 4 bases and J by 6 bases, with 7 bases between them. The CDR3 consists of 12 residues. The variable domain in full, with the rest retrieved from reference TRBV5-1 and TRBJ2-2, is KAGVTQTPRYLIKTRGQQVTLSCSPISGHRSVSWYQQTPGQGLQFLFEYFSETQRNKGNFPGRFSGRQFSNSRSEMNVSTLELGDSALYLCASSPGAGELFFGEGSRLTVL.

This clone turned up a few times. The CDR3 sequence: CASSLDGVNQPQHF. CDR3 in DNA: TGTGCCAGCAGCTTGGATGGGGTCAATCAGCCCCAGCATTTT. The chain uses TRBV5-4 and TRBJ1-5; D gene ambiguous. Germline CDR1 SGHNT, CDR2 YYREEE (reference sequence). V was cut by 0 bases and J by 3 bases, with 7 bases left in between. The CDR3 extends over 14 amino acids.

The rearrangement joins TRBV5-5 to TRBJ2-7; 10 bases align to TRBD2. From germline, CDR1 is SGHKS and CDR2 YYEKEE (reference sequence). CDR3 length: 18 amino acids. V lost 0 bases to trimming and J lost 4 bases; unmatched junction nucleotides: 13. CDR3 in amino acids: CASSLAGEASGSVYEQYV. The CDR3 region has the DNA TGTGCCAGCAGCTTGGCCGGCGAGGCTAGCGGGAGTGTGTACGAGCAGTACGTC.

The rearrangement links TRBV27 to TRBJ2-7, with 11 bases identical to TRBD2. Losses at the gene ends were 5 bases for V and 0 bases for J; bases not matched to a gene: 9. From germline, CDR1 is MNHEY and CDR2 SMNVEV (reference sequence). The CDR3 sequence is 17 residues long. Here the CDR3 DNA reads TGTGCCAGCAGTCCAATCGGGACTAGCGGCGTCTCCTACGAGCAGTACGTC. This codes for CASSPIGTSGVSYEQYV.

The chain links TRBV5-4 to TRBJ1-1, with D perhaps matching TRBD1 (5 bases). CDR1 is SGHNT, CDR2 YYREEE, per germline (reference sequence). This CDR3 is built from 17 residues. Trimming removed 0 bases at V and 0 bases at J, with 15 bases between. For the CDR3, the DNA is TGTGCCAGCAGCTTGGACCACTCAGGGCTCATGAACACTGAAGCTTTCTTT. Its protein product is CASSLDHSGLMNTEAFF.

The CDR3 nucleotides are TGTGCCAGCAGTTACGGGTCTGAGACCCAGTACTTC. This encodes CASSYGSETQYF. The chain employs TRBV6-5 and TRBJ2-5; D unclear. Trimming shortened V by 2 bases and J by 5 bases, and 6 bases separated the two germline ends. This CDR3 has 12 amino acids. CDR1 and CDR2 (germline): MNHEY, SVGAGI.

V and J are TRBV6-1 and TRBJ2-1; 10 bases agree with TRBD2. The V and J ends lost 3 bases and 4 bases, in that order; junction bases with no gene match: 6. The CDR3 runs 16 residues. CDR1 MNHNS and CDR2 SASEGT come from the germline V gene. The CDR3 sequence: CASSDHWTSGYNEQFF. The CDR3 DNA follows: TGTGCCAGCAGTGATCATTGGACTAGCGGATACAATGAGCAGTTCTTC.

This chain uses TRBV7-9 with TRBJ2-7, with 10 bases lining up with TRBD1. The V segment lost 4 bases and the J segment 4 bases; nucleotides outside the gene matches: 7. CDR3 size: 15 residues. CDR1 and CDR2 (germline): SEHNR, FQNEAQ (reference sequence). The CDR3 region has the DNA TGTGCCAGCAGCTCTGGGGACAGGGGATCGTACGAGCAGTACGTC. Translated, it gives CASSSGDRGSYEQYV.

V usage is TRBV10-3 and J usage is TRBJ2-7; 7 bases are a match to TRBD2. V shed 3 bases, J shed 6 bases, and the junction held 14 bases outside the gene matches. This CDR3 contains 16 residues. CDR1 is ENHRY and CDR2 is SYGVKD in the germline V gene. CDR3 coding DNA: TGTGCCATCAGTGATTCCCGGGGAGGGGCCCTGGGCGAGCAGTACGTC. Protein sequence: CAISDSRGGALGEQYV.

The gene calls are TRBV7-9 and TRBJ2-4; tentative D call: TRBD2 (7 bases). Trimming cost V 0 bases and J 1 base, with 13 bases left between them. CDR3 size: 17 residues. The germline V gene encodes CDR1 SEHNR and CDR2 FQNEAQ (reference sequence). CDR3 sequence: CASSLAGGPFAKNIQYF. The CDR3 region has the DNA TGTGCCAGCAGCTTAGCGGGGGGGCCATTTGCCAAAAACATTCAGTACTTC.

Concerning this clone: Within the sample, other DNA sequences also encode this same CDR3. The chain couples TRBV19 to TRBJ1-1; no clear D gene. V was cut by 6 bases and J by 0 bases, with 11 bases left in between. CDR1 is LNHDA, CDR2 SQIVND, per germline (reference sequence). This CDR3 comprises 14 residues. The CDR3 loop is CASRIGGMNTEAFF. The CDR3 DNA is TGTGCCAGTAGAATTGGAGGTATGAACACTGAAGCTTTCTTT.

The V and J genes are TRBV5-1 and TRBJ2-1; tentatively, D is TRBD1 (7 bases). V gave up 6 bases and J gave up 4 bases, with 14 bases separating them. This CDR3 spans 14 amino acids. The V gene's germline CDR1 is SGHRS and CDR2 YFSETQ. The DNA of the CDR3 is TGCGCCAGCACCCAGGGGGGTTGGTACAATGAGCAGTTCTTC. Protein: CASTQGGWYNEQFF.

This clone turned up a few times. V gene TRBV9 combines with J gene TRBJ1-1, with D hard to call. V dropped 4 bases and J dropped 6 bases, with 13 bases sitting between them. CDR1 is SGDLS, CDR2 YYNGEE, per germline. This CDR3 contains 13 residues. The CDR3 is CASSPRWRSEAFF. The CDR3 DNA reads as TGTGCCAGCAGCCCCCGATGGAGGTCTGAAGCTTTCTTT.

The CDR3 protein is CARAGGPPHYNEQFF. DNA for the CDR3: TGTGCCAGGGCGGGGGGGCCACCTCACTACAATGAGCAGTTCTTC. This chain links TRBV2 with TRBJ2-1; 9 bases line up with TRBD2. Per germline, CDR1 SNHLY and CDR2 FYNNEI. The length of the CDR3 is 15 residues. V gave up 9 bases and J gave up 3 bases; unmatched junction bases: 9.

This clone has just a few counts. The genes are TRBV7-8 and TRBJ2-7; TRBD2 might be the D (6 bases). The CDR3 totals 18 residues. V lost 5 bases and J lost 5, with 28 bases in between. Germline CDR1 reads SGHVS; CDR2 reads FQNEAQ. CDR3 in amino acids: CASSPKPLAAGLADEQYF. The CDR3 DNA sequence: TGTGCCAGCAGCCCGAAGCCCCTGGCGGCGGGGTTGGCCGACGAGCAGTACTTC.

The J gene is TRBJ1-2, the V gene TRBV9, with D maybe TRBD1 (6 bases). The V and J ends lost 7 bases and 7 bases respectively, with 23 bases between them. CDR1 and CDR2 from the germline V gene are SGDLS and YYNGEE. The CDR3 sequence is 15 residues long. The DNA of the CDR3 is TGTGCCAGCGGTCAAGGTGAAGGGGGATTGGGTGGCTACACCTTC. It encodes CASGQGEGGLGGYTF.

This chain uses TRBV19 with TRBJ2-1; no clear D gene. This CDR3 has 11 residues. Trimming stripped 6 bases from V and 4 bases from J, with 4 bases between. CDR1 is LNHDA and CDR2 is SQIVND in the germline V gene (reference sequence). DNA of the CDR3: TGTGCCAGTAGAGAATACAATGAGCAGTTCTTC. Translated: CASREYNEQFF.

The V gene is TRBV27, the J gene TRBJ1-2; D ambiguous. The CDR3 covers 13 residues. CDR1 is MNHEY and CDR2 is SMNVEV in the germline V gene (reference sequence). V lost 5 bases, J lost 4 bases, and 11 bases lay in between. The CDR3 is CASSPLGSYGYTF. CDR3 bases: TGTGCCAGCAGTCCGCTCGGGTCCTATGGCTACACCTTC.